This paragraph covers one TCR beta chain sequence. CDR3 length: 16 residues. Germline loops: CDR1 SGHDT, CDR2 YYEEEE. V was clipped by 2 bases and J by 0 bases, with 11 bases between them. This record comes from a study of blood T cell repertoires in COVID-19. In the study's own analysis: Amplified reference gene primers provided the basis for estimating nucleated cell counts. Sequenced by immunoSEQ multiplex PCR; TCRdb stores in-frame clones only, minus some. For V, J and clone size, that table is used; D and trimming come from the DNA. The sample lists about 140,000 clones, roughly 85% occurring once.

This chain connects TRBV5-6 to TRBJ2-2; D gene unclear. The sequence derives from a man in his forties or fifties with acute or convalescent COVID-19. The material sequenced was peripheral blood. CDR3: CASSFVWSSNTGELFF. DNA of the CDR3: TGTGCCAGCAGCTTCGTATGGAGTTCGAACACCGGGGAGCTGTTTTTT.